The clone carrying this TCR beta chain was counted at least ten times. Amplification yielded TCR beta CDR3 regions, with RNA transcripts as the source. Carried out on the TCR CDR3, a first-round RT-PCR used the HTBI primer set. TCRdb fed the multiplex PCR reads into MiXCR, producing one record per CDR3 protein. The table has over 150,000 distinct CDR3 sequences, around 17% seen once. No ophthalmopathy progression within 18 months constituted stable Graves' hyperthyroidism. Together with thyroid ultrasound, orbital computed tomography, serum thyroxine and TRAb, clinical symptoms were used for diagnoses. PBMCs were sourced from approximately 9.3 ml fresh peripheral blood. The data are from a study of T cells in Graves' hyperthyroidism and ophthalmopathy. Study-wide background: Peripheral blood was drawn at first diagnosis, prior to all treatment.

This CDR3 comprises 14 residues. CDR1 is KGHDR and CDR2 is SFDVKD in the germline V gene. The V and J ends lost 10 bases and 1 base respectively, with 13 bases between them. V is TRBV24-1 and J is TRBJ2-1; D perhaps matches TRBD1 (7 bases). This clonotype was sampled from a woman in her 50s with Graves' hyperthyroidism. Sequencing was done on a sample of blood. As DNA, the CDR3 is TGTGCCACACACCAGGGGGGTTCCTACAATGAGCAGTTCTTC. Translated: CATHQGGSYNEQFF.